This T cell receptor beta chain appears in the sequencing data of a study of blood T cell repertoires in COVID-19. Assay used: immunoSEQ multiplex PCR; TCRdb lists only in-frame clones, some missing. This sample yields about 250,000 clones, of which about four fifths are seen a single time; approximately 3.8% belongs to the top ten. Germline assignment: CDR1 SGHRS and CDR2 YFSETQ. The length of the CDR3 is 15 residues. J lost 4 bases, V lost 4 bases, and 7 bases had no gene match. The chain is built from TRBV5-1 and TRBJ2-2; 7 nucleotides line up with TRBD1. Sample: PBMCs or T cells enriched from blood (not recorded which). The receptor was isolated from a middle-aged woman who had been exposed to COVID-19. This CDR3 is CASSKTGVGTGELFF. In nucleotides, the CDR3 is TGCGCCAGCAGCAAAACAGGGGTGGGCACCGGGGAGCTGTTTTTT. Complete variable domain (other parts from reference TRBV5-1 and TRBJ2-2): KAGVTQTPRYLIKTRGQQVTLSCSPISGHRSVSWYQQTPGQGLQFLFEYFSETQRNKGNFPGRFSGRQFSNSRSEMNVSTLELGDSALYLCASSKTGVGTGELFFGEGSRLTVL.